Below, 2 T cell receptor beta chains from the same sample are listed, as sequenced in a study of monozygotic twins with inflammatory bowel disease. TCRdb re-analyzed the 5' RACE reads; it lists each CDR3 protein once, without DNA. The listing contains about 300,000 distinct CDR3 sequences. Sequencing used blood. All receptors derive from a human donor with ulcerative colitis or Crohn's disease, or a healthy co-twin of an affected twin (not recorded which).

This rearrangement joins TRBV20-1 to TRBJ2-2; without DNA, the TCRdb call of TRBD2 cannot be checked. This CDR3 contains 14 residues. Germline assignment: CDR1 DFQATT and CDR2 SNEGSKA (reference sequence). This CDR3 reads CSASGARLTGELFF.

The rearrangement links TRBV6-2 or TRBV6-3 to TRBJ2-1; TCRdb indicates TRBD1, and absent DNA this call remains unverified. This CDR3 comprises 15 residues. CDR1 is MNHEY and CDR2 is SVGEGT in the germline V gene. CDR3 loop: CASSSRVIQFYEQFF.